In its sample, the clone carrying this T cell receptor beta chain was seen many times. The target antigen is unknown. Germline CDR1 reads DFQATT; CDR2 reads SNEGSKA (reference sequence). The CDR3 totals 12 residues. V dropped 5 bases and J dropped 3; count of bases not matched to a gene: 3. The record originates from a study of response to subunit inactivated influenza vaccine. Study conclusions and caveats: That few new T cells are recruited by each seasonal influenza vaccination was the authors' suggestion.

MiXCR, applied by TCRdb to the RT-PCR reads, yields one record per CDR3 protein. The sample records around 570,000 distinct CDR3 sequences, 7.6% being singletons. The gene calls are TRBV20-1 and TRBJ2-7; 8 bases match TRBD1. This TCR was sampled from a man between 50 and 69 years old who received an inactivated influenza vaccine. Sequencing used PBMCs from blood, obtained less than 25 months after vaccination. CDR3 in DNA: TGCAGTGCTGGACAGGGTATCTACGAGCAGTACTTC. It is translated as CSAGQGIYEQYF.